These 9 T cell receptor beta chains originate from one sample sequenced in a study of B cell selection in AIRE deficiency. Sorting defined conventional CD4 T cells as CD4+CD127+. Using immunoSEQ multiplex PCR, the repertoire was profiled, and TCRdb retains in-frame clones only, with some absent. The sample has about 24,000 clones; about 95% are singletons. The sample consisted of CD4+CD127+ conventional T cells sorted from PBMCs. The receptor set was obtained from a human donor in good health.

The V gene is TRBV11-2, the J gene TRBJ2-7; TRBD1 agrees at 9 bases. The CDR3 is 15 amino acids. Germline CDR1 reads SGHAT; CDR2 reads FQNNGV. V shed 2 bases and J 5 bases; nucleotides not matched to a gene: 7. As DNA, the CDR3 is TGTGCCAGCAGCTTACTGGGACAGGGCTTCAACGAGCAGTACTTC. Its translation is CASSLLGQGFNEQYF.

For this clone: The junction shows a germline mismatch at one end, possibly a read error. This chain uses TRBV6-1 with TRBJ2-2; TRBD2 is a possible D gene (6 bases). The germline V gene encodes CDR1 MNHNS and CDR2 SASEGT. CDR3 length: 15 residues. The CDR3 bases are TGTGCCAGCAGGGAAGGGATGGGAGGTACCGGGGAGCTGTTTTTT. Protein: CASREGMGGTGELFF.

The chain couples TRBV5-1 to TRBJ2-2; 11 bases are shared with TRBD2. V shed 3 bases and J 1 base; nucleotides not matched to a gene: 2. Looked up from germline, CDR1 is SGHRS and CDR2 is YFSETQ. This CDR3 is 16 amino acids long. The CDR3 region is CASSWGLAVNTGELFF. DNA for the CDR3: TGCGCCAGCAGCTGGGGACTAGCGGTGAACACCGGGGAGCTGTTTTTT.

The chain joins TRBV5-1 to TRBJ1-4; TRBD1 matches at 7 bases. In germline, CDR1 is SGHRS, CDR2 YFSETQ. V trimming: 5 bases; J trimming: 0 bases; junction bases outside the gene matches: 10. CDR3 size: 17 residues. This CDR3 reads CASSSSGDRATNEKLFF. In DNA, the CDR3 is TGCGCCAGCAGTTCTTCCGGAGACAGGGCAACTAATGAAAAACTGTTTTTT.

CDR3 protein: CATSRDIGDYNEQFF. The CDR3 coding sequence is TGTGCCACCAGCAGAGATATCGGGGACTACAATGAGCAGTTCTTC. The chain carries TRBV15 and TRBJ2-1, with D maybe TRBD2 (5 bases). CDR1 and CDR2 (germline): LNHNV, YYDKDF (reference sequence). The CDR3 is made up of 15 amino acids. The V and J ends lost 0 bases and 3 bases respectively, with 9 bases between them.

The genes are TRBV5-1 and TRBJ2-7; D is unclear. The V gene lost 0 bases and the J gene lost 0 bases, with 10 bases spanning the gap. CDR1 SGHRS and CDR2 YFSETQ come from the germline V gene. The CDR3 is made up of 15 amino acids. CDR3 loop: CASSLAGTYSYEQYF. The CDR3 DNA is TGCGCCAGCAGCTTGGCCGGAACCTACTCCTACGAGCAGTACTTC. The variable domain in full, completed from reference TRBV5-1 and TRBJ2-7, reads KAGVTQTPRYLIKTRGQQVTLSCSPISGHRSVSWYQQTPGQGLQFLFEYFSETQRNKGNFPGRFSGRQFSNSRSEMNVSTLELGDSALYLCASSLAGTYSYEQYFGPGTRLTVT.

As DNA, the CDR3 is TGTGCCTGGAGCGGCCTCCGGACAGTACACTATGGCTACACCTTC. This codes for CAWSGLRTVHYGYTF. V is TRBV30 and J is TRBJ1-2; a possible D gene is TRBD1 (6 bases). Germline lookup yields CDR1 GTSNPN and CDR2 SVGIG (reference sequence). The V end lost 3 bases, the J end lost 3 bases, and 17 bases lay between the germline ends. The CDR3 has 15 amino acids. Full variable domain (remainder filled in from reference TRBV30 and TRBJ1-2): SQTIHQWPATLVQPVGSPLSLECTVEGTSNPNLYWYRQAAGRGLQLLFYSVGIGQISSEVPQNLSASRPQDRQFILSSKKLLLSDSGFYLCAWSGLRTVHYGYTFGSGTRLTVV.

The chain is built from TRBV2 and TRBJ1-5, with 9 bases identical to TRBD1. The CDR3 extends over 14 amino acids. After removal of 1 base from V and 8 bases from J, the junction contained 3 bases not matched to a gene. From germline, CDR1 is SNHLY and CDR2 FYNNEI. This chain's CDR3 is CASSEDRGPEPQHF. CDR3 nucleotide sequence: TGTGCCAGCAGTGAAGACAGGGGGCCTGAGCCCCAGCATTTT.

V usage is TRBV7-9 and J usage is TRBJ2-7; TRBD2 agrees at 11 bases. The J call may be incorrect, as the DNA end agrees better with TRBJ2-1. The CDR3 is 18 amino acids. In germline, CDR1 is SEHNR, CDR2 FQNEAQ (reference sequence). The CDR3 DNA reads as TGTGCCAGCAGCCCTGGACTAGCGGGTAGGAGCTCCTACAATGAGCAGTTCTTC. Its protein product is CASSPGLAGRSSYNEQFF.